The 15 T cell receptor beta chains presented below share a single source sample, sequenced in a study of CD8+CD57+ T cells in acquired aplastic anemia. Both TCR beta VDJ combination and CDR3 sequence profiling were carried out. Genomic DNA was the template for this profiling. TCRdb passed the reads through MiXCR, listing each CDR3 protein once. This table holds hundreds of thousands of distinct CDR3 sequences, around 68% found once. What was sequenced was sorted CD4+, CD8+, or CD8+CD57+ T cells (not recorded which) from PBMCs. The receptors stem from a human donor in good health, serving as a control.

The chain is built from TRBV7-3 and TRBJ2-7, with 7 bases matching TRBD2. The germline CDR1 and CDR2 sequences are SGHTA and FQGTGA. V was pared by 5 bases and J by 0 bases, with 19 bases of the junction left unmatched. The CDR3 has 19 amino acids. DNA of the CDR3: TGTGCCAGCAGCGTAAACTGGGGGGGGGGAGTCGAGAGCTCCTACGAGCAGTACTTC. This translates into CASSVNWGGGVESSYEQYF. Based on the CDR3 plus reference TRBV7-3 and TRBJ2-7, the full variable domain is GAGVSQTPSNKVTEKGKYVELRCDPISGHTALYWYRQSLGQGPEFLIYFQGTGAADDSGLPNDRFFAVRPEGSVSTLKIQRTERGDSAVYLCASSVNWGGGVESSYEQYFGPGTRLTVT.

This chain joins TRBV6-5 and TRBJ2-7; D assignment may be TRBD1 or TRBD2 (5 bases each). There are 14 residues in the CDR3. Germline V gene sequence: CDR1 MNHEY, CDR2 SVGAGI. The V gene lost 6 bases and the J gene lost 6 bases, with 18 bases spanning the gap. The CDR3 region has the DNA TGTGCCAGCAGCCCCGGGGCAGGGTACTTCGAGCAGTACTTC. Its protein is CASSPGAGYFEQYF.

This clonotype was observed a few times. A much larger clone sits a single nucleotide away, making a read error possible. In DNA form, the CDR3 reads TGTGCCAGTAGACTGGAGGGGGGGGGTAAGTCCTACGAGCAGTACTTC. Translating it yields CASRLEGGGKSYEQYF. The chain is built from TRBV19 and TRBJ2-7; TRBD2 might be the D (7 bases). Germline V CDR1 and CDR2: LNHDA, SQIVND (reference sequence). CDR3 length: 16 residues. V lost 6 bases and J lost 1, with 19 bases in between.

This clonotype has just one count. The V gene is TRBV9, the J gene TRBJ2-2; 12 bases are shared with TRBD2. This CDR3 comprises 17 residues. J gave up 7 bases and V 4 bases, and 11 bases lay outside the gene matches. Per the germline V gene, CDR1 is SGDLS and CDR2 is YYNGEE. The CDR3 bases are TGTGCCAGCAGCTCAAACCTAGCGGGGGGGAGCGTCGGGGAGCTGTTTTTT. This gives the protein CASSSNLAGGSVGELFF.

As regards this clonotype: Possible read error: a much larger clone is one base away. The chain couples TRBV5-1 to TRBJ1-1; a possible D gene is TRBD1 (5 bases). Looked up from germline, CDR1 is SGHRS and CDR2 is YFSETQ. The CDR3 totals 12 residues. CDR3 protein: CASSLEPSGALF. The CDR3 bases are TGCGCCAGCAGCTTGGAGCCAAGTGGGGCTCTCTTT.

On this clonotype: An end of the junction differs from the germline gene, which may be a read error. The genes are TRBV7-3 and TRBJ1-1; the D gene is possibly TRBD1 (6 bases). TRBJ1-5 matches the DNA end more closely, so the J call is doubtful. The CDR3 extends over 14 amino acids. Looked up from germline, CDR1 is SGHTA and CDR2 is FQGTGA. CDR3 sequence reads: CASSLEGGGQHQHF. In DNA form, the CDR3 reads TGTGCCAGCAGCTTAGAGGGAGGGGGTCAGCACCAGCATTTT.

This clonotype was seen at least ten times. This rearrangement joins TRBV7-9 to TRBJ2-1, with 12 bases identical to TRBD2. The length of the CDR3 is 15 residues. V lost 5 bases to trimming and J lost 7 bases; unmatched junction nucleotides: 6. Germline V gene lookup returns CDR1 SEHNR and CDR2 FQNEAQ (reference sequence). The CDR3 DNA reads TGTGCCAGCAGCCCTACTAGCGGGGGGTGGAATGAGCAGTTCTTC. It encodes CASSPTSGGWNEQFF.

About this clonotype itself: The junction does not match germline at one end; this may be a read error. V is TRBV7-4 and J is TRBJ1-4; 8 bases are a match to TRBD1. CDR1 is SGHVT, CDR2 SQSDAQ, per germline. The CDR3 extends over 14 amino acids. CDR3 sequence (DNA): TGTGCCAACGCAGGGGGCCAGAGCACCTACGAGCAGTACTTT. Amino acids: CANAGGQSTYEQYF. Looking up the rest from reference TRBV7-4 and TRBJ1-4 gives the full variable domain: GAGVSQSPRYKVAKRGRDVALRCDSISGHVTLYWYRQTLGQGSEVLTYSQSDAQRDKSGRPSGRFSAERPERSVSTLKIQRTEQGDSAVYLCANAGGQSTYEQYFGSGTQLSVL.

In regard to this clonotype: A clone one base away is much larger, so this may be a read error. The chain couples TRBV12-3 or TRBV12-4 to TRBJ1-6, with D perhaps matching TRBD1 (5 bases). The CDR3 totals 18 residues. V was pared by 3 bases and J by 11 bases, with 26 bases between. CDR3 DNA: TGTGCCAGCAGTTTCCCGGGTTTCACAGGCGATATGGATCCACCCCTCCACTTT. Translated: CASSFPGFTGDMDPPLHF.

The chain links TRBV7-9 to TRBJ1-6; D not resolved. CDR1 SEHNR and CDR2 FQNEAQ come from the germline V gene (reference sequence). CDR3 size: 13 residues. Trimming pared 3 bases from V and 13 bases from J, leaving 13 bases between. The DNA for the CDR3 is TGTGCCAGCAGCTTGATACCCGAGGGTCCCCTCCACTTT. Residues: CASSLIPEGPLHF.

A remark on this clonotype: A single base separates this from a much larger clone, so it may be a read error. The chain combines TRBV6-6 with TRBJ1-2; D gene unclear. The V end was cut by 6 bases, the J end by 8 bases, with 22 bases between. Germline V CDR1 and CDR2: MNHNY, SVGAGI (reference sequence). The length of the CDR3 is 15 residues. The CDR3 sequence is CASSPLRAITVGYTF. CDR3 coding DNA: TGTGCCAGCAGCCCCCTTCGGGCTATCACTGTCGGCTACACCTTC.

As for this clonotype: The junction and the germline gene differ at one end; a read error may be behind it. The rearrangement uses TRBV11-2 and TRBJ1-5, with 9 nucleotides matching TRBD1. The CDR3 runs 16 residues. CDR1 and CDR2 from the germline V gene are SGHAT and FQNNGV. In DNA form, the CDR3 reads TGCGCCAGCAGCCGGGGACAGGGCCTTAGCAATCAGCCCCAGCATTTT. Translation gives CASSRGQGLSNQPQHF.

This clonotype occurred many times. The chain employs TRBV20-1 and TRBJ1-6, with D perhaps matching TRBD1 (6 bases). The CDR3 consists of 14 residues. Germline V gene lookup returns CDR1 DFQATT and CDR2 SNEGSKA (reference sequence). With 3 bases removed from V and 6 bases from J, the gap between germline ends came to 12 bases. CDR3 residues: CSASTGQINSPLHF. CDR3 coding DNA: TGCAGTGCTAGTACTGGACAGATTAATTCACCCCTCCACTTT.

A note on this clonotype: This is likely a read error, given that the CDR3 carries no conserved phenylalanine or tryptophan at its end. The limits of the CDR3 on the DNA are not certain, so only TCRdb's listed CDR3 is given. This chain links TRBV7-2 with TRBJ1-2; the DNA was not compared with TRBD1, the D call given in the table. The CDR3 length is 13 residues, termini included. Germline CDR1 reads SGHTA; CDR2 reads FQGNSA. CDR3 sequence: CASSLGGRNYDYT.

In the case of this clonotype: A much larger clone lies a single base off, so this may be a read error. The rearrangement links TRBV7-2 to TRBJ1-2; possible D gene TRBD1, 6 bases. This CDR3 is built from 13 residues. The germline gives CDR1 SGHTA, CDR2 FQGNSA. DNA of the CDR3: TGTGTCTGGAGCTCAGGGGTATACGATGGCTACACCTTC. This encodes CVWSSGVYDGYTF.